This TCR beta chain was sequenced in a study of blood T cell repertoires in COVID-19. This CDR3 region has 11 residues. The V gene's germline CDR1 is MDHEN and CDR2 SYDVKM. V lost 6 bases, J lost 10 bases, and 10 bases lay in between. Source study methods: Reference gene primer amplification gave estimated nucleated cell counts. The table came from immunoSEQ multiplex PCR; TCRdb's copy has only in-frame clones and leaves some out. The DNA was the basis for D and trimming; V, J and clone size are from that table. The table has approximately 440,000 clones, roughly 88% seen once. The chain combines TRBV28 with TRBJ2-1; D not certain. The receptor was isolated from a man between 18 and 29 years old who had recovered from COVID-19. The sequenced sample consisted of PBMCs or T cells enriched from blood (not recorded which). The CDR3 sequence is CASSPLGEQFF. The CDR3 nucleotides read TGTGCCAGCAGCCCCCTCGGGGAGCAGTTCTTC.